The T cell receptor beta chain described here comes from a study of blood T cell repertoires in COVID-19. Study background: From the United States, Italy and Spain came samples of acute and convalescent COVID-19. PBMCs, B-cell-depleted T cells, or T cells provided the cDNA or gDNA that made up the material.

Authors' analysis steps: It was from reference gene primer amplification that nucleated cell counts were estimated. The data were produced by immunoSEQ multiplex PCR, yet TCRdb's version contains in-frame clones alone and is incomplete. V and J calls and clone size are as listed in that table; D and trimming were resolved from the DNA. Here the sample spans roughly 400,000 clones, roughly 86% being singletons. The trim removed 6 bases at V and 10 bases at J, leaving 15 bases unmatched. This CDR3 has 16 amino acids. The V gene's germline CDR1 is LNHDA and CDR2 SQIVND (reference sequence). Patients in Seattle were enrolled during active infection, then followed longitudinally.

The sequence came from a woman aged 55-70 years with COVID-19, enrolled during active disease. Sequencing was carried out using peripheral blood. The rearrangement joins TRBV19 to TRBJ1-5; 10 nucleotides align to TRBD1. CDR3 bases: TGTGCCAGTAGGACAGGACAGGGGGGCGCGGGTGGACCCCAGCATTTT. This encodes CASRTGQGGAGGPQHF.